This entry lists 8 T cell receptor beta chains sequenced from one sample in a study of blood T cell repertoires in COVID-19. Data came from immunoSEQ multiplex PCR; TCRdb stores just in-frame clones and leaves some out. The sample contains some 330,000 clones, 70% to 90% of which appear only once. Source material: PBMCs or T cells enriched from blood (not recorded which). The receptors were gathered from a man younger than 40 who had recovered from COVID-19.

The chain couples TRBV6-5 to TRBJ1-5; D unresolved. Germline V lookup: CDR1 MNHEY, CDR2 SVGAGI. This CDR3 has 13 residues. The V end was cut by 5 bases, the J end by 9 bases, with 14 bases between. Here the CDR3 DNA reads TGTGCCAGCAGTATCGGCAGCGGTCGGCCCCAGCATTTT. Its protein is CASSIGSGRPQHF.

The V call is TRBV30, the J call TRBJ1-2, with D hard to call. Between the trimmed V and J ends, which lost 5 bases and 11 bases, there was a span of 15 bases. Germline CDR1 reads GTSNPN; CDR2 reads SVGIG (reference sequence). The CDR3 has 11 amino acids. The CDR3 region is CAWEQRLAYTF. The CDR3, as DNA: TGTGCCTGGGAACAGCGTCTAGCGTACACCTTC.

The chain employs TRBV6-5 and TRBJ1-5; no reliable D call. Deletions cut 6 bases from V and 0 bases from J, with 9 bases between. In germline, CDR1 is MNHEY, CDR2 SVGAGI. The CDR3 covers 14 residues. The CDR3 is CASSTRGSNQPQHF. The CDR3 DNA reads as TGTGCCAGCAGCACCCGGGGTAGCAATCAGCCCCAGCATTTT.

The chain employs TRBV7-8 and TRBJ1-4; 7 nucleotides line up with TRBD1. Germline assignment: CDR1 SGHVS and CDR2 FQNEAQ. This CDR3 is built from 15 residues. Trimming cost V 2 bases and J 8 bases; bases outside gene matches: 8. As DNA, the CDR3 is TGTGCCAGCAGCTTAACAGGGGATCGTCTCGAAAAACTGTTTTTT. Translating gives CASSLTGDRLEKLFF.

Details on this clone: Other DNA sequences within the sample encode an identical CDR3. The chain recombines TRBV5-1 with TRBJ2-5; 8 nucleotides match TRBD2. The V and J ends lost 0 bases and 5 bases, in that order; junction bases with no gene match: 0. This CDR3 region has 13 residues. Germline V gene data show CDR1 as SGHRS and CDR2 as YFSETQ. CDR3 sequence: CASSLGGGETQYF. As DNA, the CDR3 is TGCGCCAGCAGCTTGGGCGGGGGGGAGACCCAGTACTTC.

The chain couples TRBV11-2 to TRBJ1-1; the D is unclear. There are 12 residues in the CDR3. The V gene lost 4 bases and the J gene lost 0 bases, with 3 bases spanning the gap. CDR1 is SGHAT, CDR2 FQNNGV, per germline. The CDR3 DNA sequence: TGTGCCAGCAGCTCCATGAACACTGAAGCTTTCTTT. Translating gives CASSSMNTEAFF.

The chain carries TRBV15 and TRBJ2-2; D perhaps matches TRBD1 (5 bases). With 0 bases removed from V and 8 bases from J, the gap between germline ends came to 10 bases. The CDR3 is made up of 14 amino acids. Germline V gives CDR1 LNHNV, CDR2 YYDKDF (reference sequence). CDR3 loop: CATSRDMGQGELFF. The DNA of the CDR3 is TGTGCCACCAGCAGAGATATGGGGCAAGGGGAGCTGTTTTTT.

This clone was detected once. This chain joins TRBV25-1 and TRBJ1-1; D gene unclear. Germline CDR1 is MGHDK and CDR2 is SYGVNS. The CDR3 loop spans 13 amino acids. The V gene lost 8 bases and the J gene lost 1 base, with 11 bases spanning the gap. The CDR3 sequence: CASETSWNTEAFF. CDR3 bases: TGTGCCAGCGAGACAAGCTGGAACACTGAAGCTTTCTTT.